A single count supports the clone carrying this T cell receptor beta chain. This entry belongs to a study of blood T cell repertoires in COVID-19. Study at large: Italy, Spain and the United States were the sources of the convalescent and acute COVID-19 samples.

Germline CDR1 reads SGDLS; CDR2 reads YYNGEE. Trimming removed 0 bases at V and 1 base at J, with 9 bases between. This CDR3 spans 15 amino acids. How the authors handled the data: Quantification of nucleated cells was approximated via reference gene primer amplification. Produced via immunoSEQ multiplex PCR; TCRdb's table is partial and in-frame only. V, J and clone size reflect that table, while D and trimming were determined from the DNA. Here the sample spans around 140,000 clones, 81% being singletons. This TCR derives from a woman in her sixties or seventies with active or convalescent COVID-19. The chain links TRBV9 to TRBJ2-3; perhaps TRBD2 as D (5 bases). Material: peripheral blood. The CDR3 here is CASSVASLGTDTQYF. For the CDR3, the DNA is TGTGCCAGCAGCGTAGCTAGCCTTGGCACAGATACGCAGTATTTT.